Below, 29 T cell receptor beta chains from the same sample are listed, as sequenced in a study of Graves' ophthalmopathy and Graves' hyperthyroidism. The authors amplified TCR beta CDR3 regions from RNA transcripts. First-round RT-PCR used HTBI primers; second-round multiplex PCR followed. TCRdb analysed the multiplex PCR reads with MiXCR anew, one entry per CDR3 protein. The data contain hundreds of thousands of distinct CDR3 sequences, over 20% of them seen just once; the ten biggest clones take up roughly 6.9%. The material sequenced was peripheral blood. All receptors derive from a woman younger than 30 with stable Graves' hyperthyroidism. Some clones in this sample may be carry-over from other donors' samples.

The sample holds many counts of this clonotype. The genes are TRBV7-2 and TRBJ2-5, with 10 bases fitting TRBD2. Germline V gene sequence: CDR1 SGHTA, CDR2 FQGNSA. CDR3 length equals 15 residues. Trimming removed 5 bases from V and 4 bases from J; junction bases left unmatched: 7. The CDR3 region is CASSRSGGAGETQYF. CDR3 coding DNA: TGTGCCAGCAGCCGCAGCGGGGGGGCAGGAGAGACCCAGTACTTC.

The chain recombines TRBV12-3 or TRBV12-4 with TRBJ1-1; D unclear. The V end was cut by 3 bases, the J end by 7 bases, with 9 bases between. The CDR3 loop spans 12 amino acids. CDR3 sequence reads: CASSLGEFEAFF. DNA of the CDR3: TGTGCCAGCAGTTTGGGAGAGTTTGAAGCTTTCTTT.

This clonotype was observed at least ten times. The V gene is TRBV2, the J gene TRBJ1-5; tentative D call: TRBD1 (5 bases). The V gene's germline CDR1 is SNHLY and CDR2 FYNNEI. V lost 9 bases and J lost 5, with 17 bases in between. The CDR3 length is 14 residues. The CDR3 sequence is CASTGVDSYQPQHF. CDR3 in DNA: TGTGCCAGTACGGGGGTAGACAGCTATCAGCCCCAGCATTTT.

CDR3 DNA sequence: TGTGCCAGCAGTTCATCCGTGACGCCCCAAGAGACCCAGTACTTC. Residues: CASSSSVTPQETQYF. The V gene is TRBV25-1, the J gene TRBJ2-5; D remains ambiguous. This CDR3 spans 15 amino acids. V was pared by 5 bases and J by 1 base, with 14 bases between. Germline CDR1 reads MGHDK; CDR2 reads SYGVNS.

This clonotype was recorded many times. The chain couples TRBV20-1 to TRBJ1-5; possibly TRBD1 for D (6 bases). This CDR3 comprises 14 residues. The V end was cut by 4 bases, the J end by 1 base, with 11 bases between. The germline CDR1 and CDR2 sequences are DFQATT and SNEGSKA (reference sequence). The CDR3 DNA follows: TGCAGTGCTACCCAGGGGCCAAGCAATCAGCCCCAGCATTTT. It codes for CSATQGPSNQPQHF.

Regarding this clonotype: A clone one base away is much larger, so this may be a read error. The chain employs TRBV11-1 and TRBJ1-1; the match to TRBD1 covers 7 bases. The germline CDR1 and CDR2 sequences are SGHAT and FQDESV (reference sequence). Trimming at V came to 3 bases and at J to 2 bases, leaving 12 bases not matched to a gene. There are 17 residues in the CDR3. CDR3 sequence: CASSFTWTGSGNTEAFF. CDR3 bases: TGTGCCAGCAGCTTCACATGGACAGGCAGTGGCAACACTGAAGCTTTCTTT.

The sample holds many counts of this clonotype. The V call is TRBV20-1, the J call TRBJ1-1, with a weak D call TRBD1 (6 bases). Trimming pared 1 base from V and 11 bases from J, leaving 20 bases between. This CDR3 has 14 residues. Germline-derived CDR1 and CDR2 are DFQATT and SNEGSKA (reference sequence). CDR3: CSARVGALENEAFF. The CDR3, as DNA: TGCAGTGCTAGAGTGGGGGCCTTAGAGAATGAGGCTTTCTTT.

This clonotype was found once. J is TRBJ1-5 and V is TRBV19; no clear D gene. V was cut by 7 bases and J by 2 bases, with 12 bases left in between. Looked up from germline, CDR1 is LNHDA and CDR2 is SQIVND (reference sequence). The CDR3 loop spans 14 amino acids. As DNA, the CDR3 is TGTGCCAGTACGAAGAGGGAAGGCAATCAGCCCCAGCATTTT. It encodes CASTKREGNQPQHF.

This clonotype has only a few counts. CDR3 residues: CASSFRGQKTQYF. CDR3 DNA sequence: TGTGCCAGCAGTTTCAGGGGGCAAAAGACCCAGTACTTC. The rearrangement joins TRBV28 to TRBJ2-5; 8 bases are shared with TRBD1. The CDR3 extends over 13 amino acids. With V trimmed by 3 bases and J by 6 bases, 3 bases remained unmatched. Germline V gene data show CDR1 as MDHEN and CDR2 as SYDVKM.

This clonotype showed up many times. The chain has TRBV2 and TRBJ1-3; D is unresolved. Germline CDR1 reads SNHLY; CDR2 reads FYNNEI. CDR3 length: 13 amino acids. The V gene lost 7 bases and the J gene lost 4 bases, with 11 bases spanning the gap. The CDR3 DNA is TGTGCCAGCATATCCCGGGTCGGAAACACCATATATTTT. This gives the protein CASISRVGNTIYF.

This clonotype was detected only a few times. The chain joins TRBV7-9 to TRBJ2-5; no reliable D call. The CDR3 is 13 amino acids. V shed 1 base and J shed 5 bases, with 8 bases lying between them. Germline V gene lookup returns CDR1 SEHNR and CDR2 FQNEAQ (reference sequence). CDR3 region: CASSLVTSETQYF. The CDR3 nucleotides are TGTGCCAGCAGCTTAGTAACATCGGAGACCCAGTACTTC.

In this sample, this clonotype turned up a few times. Without the conserved terminal phenylalanine or tryptophan, this CDR3 likely stems from a read error. The genes are TRBV5-6 and TRBJ1-1; D remains unclear. Trimming removed 4 bases from V and 1 base from J, with 14 bases in between. The CDR3 is made up of 15 amino acids. In germline, CDR1 is SGHDT, CDR2 YYEEEE. The CDR3 DNA is TGTGCCAGCAGCGACTCAGGAGCGGCGAACACTGAAGCTTTCCTT. Amino acid sequence: CASSDSGAANTEAFL.

This clonotype was seen many times. CDR3 loop: CASRQGALGGYTF. The CDR3 DNA sequence: TGCGCCAGCAGGCAGGGGGCCCTCGGTGGCTACACCTTC. The rearrangement links TRBV5-1 to TRBJ1-2; TRBD1 matches 8 bases. J lost 7 bases, V lost 5 bases, and 7 bases had no gene match. The CDR3 is 13 residues long. Germline values: CDR1 SGHRS, CDR2 YFSETQ.

The gene calls are TRBV13 and TRBJ2-5, with 7 bases aligning to TRBD1. The CDR3 extends over 18 amino acids. The junction had 21 bases not matched to a gene; V was cut back by 2 bases and J by 9 bases. Germline V CDR1 and CDR2: PRHDT, FYEKMQ (reference sequence). This CDR3 reads CASSLRTGYLRRPRPQYF. The CDR3 DNA sequence: TGTGCCAGCAGCTTACGGACAGGATACTTACGGCGACCCAGGCCCCAGTACTTC.

This clonotype was seen ten or more times. The chain combines TRBV6-2 or TRBV6-3 with TRBJ1-6; no reliable D call. Germline CDR1 and CDR2: MNHEY and SVGEGT. Trimming stripped 3 bases from V and 7 bases from J, with 7 bases between. The CDR3 spans 13 residues. CDR3 bases: TGTGCCAGCAGTTATCGCCCAAATTCACCCCTCCACTTT. Amino acid sequence: CASSYRPNSPLHF.

The sample holds many counts of this clonotype. The J gene is TRBJ2-7, the V gene TRBV15; 9 nucleotides match TRBD1. Germline values: CDR1 LNHNV, CDR2 YYDKDF (reference sequence). Trimming took 1 base from V and 4 from J; bases not matched to a gene: 5. CDR3 size: 15 residues. CDR3 loop: CATSRVLGQGYEQYF. The CDR3 DNA reads TGTGCCACCAGCAGAGTATTGGGACAGGGATACGAGCAGTACTTC. Drawing the rest from reference TRBV15 and TRBJ2-7, the complete variable domain is DAMVIQNPRYQVTQFGKPVTLSCSQTLNHNVMYWYQQKSSQAPKLLFHYYDKDFNNEADTPDNFQSRRPNTSFCFLDIRSPGLGDTAMYLCATSRVLGQGYEQYFGPGTRLTVT.

The J gene is TRBJ2-7, the V gene TRBV20-1; 12 bases agree with TRBD2. The CDR3 covers 17 residues. V lost 3 bases, J lost 4 bases, and 13 bases stayed unmatched. Germline CDR1 and CDR2: DFQATT and SNEGSKA (reference sequence). The CDR3 nucleotides are TGCAGTGCTAGTGGCGGTCCTGCAACTAGCGGGGGGTACGAGCAGTACTTC. It translates to CSASGGPATSGGYEQYF.

This clonotype was recorded many times. The V and J genes are TRBV6-5 and TRBJ1-6; maybe TRBD1 (5 bases). The CDR3 extends over 15 amino acids. V shed 2 bases and J shed 9 bases, with 14 bases lying between them. The V gene's germline CDR1 is MNHEY and CDR2 SVGAGI. The CDR3 loop is CASSYRGGQASPLHF. Written as DNA, the CDR3 is TGTGCCAGCAGTTACAGGGGAGGGCAGGCTTCACCCCTCCACTTT.

This clonotype was observed many times. The chain links TRBV9 to TRBJ2-5; possibly TRBD1 for D (6 bases). This CDR3 has 15 residues. Trimming pared 4 bases from V and 1 base from J, leaving 14 bases between. Germline CDR1 is SGDLS and CDR2 is YYNGEE. The CDR3 region has the DNA TGTGCCAGCAGCCAAACTGACAGGTTCCAAGAGACCCAGTACTTC. It encodes CASSQTDRFQETQYF.

This clonotype was seen at least ten times. The chain combines TRBV6-1 with TRBJ2-7; 14 bases are a match to TRBD2. Unmatched junction bases numbered 1, after V lost 6 bases and J lost 6 bases. Per germline, CDR1 MNHNS and CDR2 SASEGT. This CDR3 has 13 amino acids. As DNA, the CDR3 is TGTGCCAGCAGGGGGACTAGCGGGAGCGAGCAGTACTTC. Residues: CASRGTSGSEQYF.

This clonotype was recorded at least ten times. The chain is built from TRBV20-1 and TRBJ2-5, with 9 bases fitting TRBD2. With V trimmed by 3 bases and J by 1 base, 6 bases remained unmatched. The CDR3 is 15 residues long. The germline V gene encodes CDR1 DFQATT and CDR2 SNEGSKA (reference sequence). The CDR3: CSASSLAGIQETQYF. In DNA form, the CDR3 reads TGCAGTGCTAGTAGCCTAGCGGGGATCCAAGAGACCCAGTACTTC.

This clonotype showed up many times. This sequence joins TRBV6-2 or TRBV6-3 and TRBJ1-2, with D hard to call. Trimming removed 6 bases from V and 8 bases from J, with 16 bases in between. CDR1 is MNHEY and CDR2 is SVGEGT in the germline V gene. The CDR3 length is 13 residues. The CDR3, as DNA: TGTGCCAGCAGCCGGATAAAGGGAGGAGGCTACACCTTC. This sequence encodes CASSRIKGGGYTF.

The table lists this clonotype with many counts. The chain combines TRBV6-4 with TRBJ2-2, with a tentative D call TRBD2 (6 bases). Trimming took off 6 bases at V and 4 bases at J, with 21 bases between the two ends. The CDR3 loop spans 17 amino acids. Germline V gene sequence: CDR1 MRHNA, CDR2 SNTAGT. The CDR3 sequence is CASSRAWGGTGTGELFF. The CDR3 DNA reads as TGTGCCAGCAGCAGGGCCTGGGGCGGGACTGGCACCGGGGAGCTGTTTTTT.

This clonotype was counted between two and nine times. The chain has TRBV20-1 and TRBJ2-5; 7 bases agree with TRBD2. Looked up from germline, CDR1 is DFQATT and CDR2 is SNEGSKA (reference sequence). The CDR3 runs 14 residues. V was clipped by 1 base and J by 5 bases; unmatched bases: 7. CDR3 nucleotide sequence: TGCAGTGCTAGAGCTATGGGGGGGACGGAGACCCAGTACTTC. Protein: CSARAMGGTETQYF.

The sample holds many counts of this clonotype. The rearrangement uses TRBV20-1 and TRBJ1-6, with 7 nucleotides matching TRBD1. Germline lookup yields CDR1 DFQATT and CDR2 SNEGSKA (reference sequence). The CDR3 loop spans 15 amino acids. CDR3 protein: CGLRQGPSYNSPLHF. The CDR3 region has the DNA TGCGGACTCCGACAGGGCCCTTCCTATAATTCACCCCTCCACTTT.

Ten or more counts support this clonotype. This chain links TRBV19 with TRBJ2-7, with D perhaps being TRBD1 or TRBD2 (5 bases each). The germline gives CDR1 LNHDA, CDR2 SQIVND (reference sequence). This CDR3 is 14 amino acids long. Trimming removed 3 bases from V and 5 bases from J, with 14 bases in between. CDR3 amino acids: CASSIGRERDEQYF. CDR3 coding DNA: TGTGCCAGTAGTATTGGCAGGGAGAGAGACGAGCAGTACTTC.

This chain connects TRBV28 to TRBJ1-5; D gene ambiguous. The CDR3 loop spans 16 amino acids. V lost 3 bases and J lost 0, with 12 bases in between. Germline V gene lookup returns CDR1 MDHEN and CDR2 SYDVKM. In DNA, the CDR3 is TGTGCCAGCAGTTTTGTCCAGGTCTATAGCAATCAGCCCCAGCATTTT. Protein product: CASSFVQVYSNQPQHF.

This clonotype was observed at least ten times. The V gene is TRBV12-3 or TRBV12-4, the J gene TRBJ2-5, with no clear D. CDR3 length: 15 amino acids. The V end was cut by 5 bases, the J end by 5 bases, with 18 bases between. The CDR3 protein is CASSPSAGGLETQYF. Here the CDR3 DNA reads TGTGCCAGCAGTCCGTCTGCCGGTGGTTTGGAGACCCAGTACTTC.

This clonotype has ten or more counts. The chain has TRBV6-5 and TRBJ1-1; D not certain. Germline V gene data show CDR1 as MNHEY and CDR2 as SVGAGI. The V end lost 4 bases, the J end lost 5 bases, and 11 bases lay between the germline ends. The CDR3 runs 13 residues. CDR3 in DNA: TGTGCCAGCAGTTCCTCCCAGCATACTGAAGCTTTCTTT. It codes for CASSSSQHTEAFF.